This TCR beta chain derives from a study of TIL therapy for anti-PD-1-resistant metastatic lung cancer. The libraries were made with immunoSEQ v3. Data came from immunoSEQ multiplex PCR; TCRdb stores just in-frame clones and leaves some out. Of roughly 15,000 clones listed, roughly 88% are singletons. This sample's time point: pre-treatment sample, taken before nivolumab and TIL therapy. Per germline, CDR1 SGHRS and CDR2 YFSETQ. V shed 4 bases, J shed 0 bases, and the junction held 4 bases outside the gene matches. The CDR3 contains 15 residues. The rearrangement joins TRBV5-1 to TRBJ2-1; 7 bases fit TRBD1. The sequencing used blood, collected at baseline. The source of this sequence is a person between 25 and 79 years old with non-small cell lung cancer. The CDR3, as DNA: TGCGCCAGCAGCCCTGGACAGGACTCCTACAATGAGCAGTTCTTC. Translated, it gives CASSPGQDSYNEQFF.